The present entry profiles one T cell receptor (beta chain) with its context. Its antigen remains unknown. MiXCR was run by TCRdb on the reads, yielding one entry per CDR3 protein. The top ten clones hold roughly 2.9% of a sample with fewer than 200,000 distinct CDR3 sequences, about 20% of them seen once. The data derive from a study of T cell repertoires in cytomegalovirus infection. On the study more broadly: It was the public TCR beta signatures that indicated both CMV infection and matching HLA type. Study findings and constraints: HLA-C-restricted CMV clonotypes gave the most frequent clonotype in two of eight donors. Cumulative frequency of public TCR beta families picked out carriers of CMV plus the relevant HLA.

CDR1 and CDR2 from the germline V gene are SEHNR and FQNEAQ (reference sequence). The CDR3 is made up of 16 amino acids. Trimming removed 5 bases at V and 3 bases at J, with 20 bases between. Sequenced: PBMCs. This sequence was found in a human donor in good health (CMV status not recorded). Some clones in this sample may be carry-over from other donors' samples. The rearrangement links TRBV7-9 to TRBJ2-7; a possible D gene is TRBD1 (6 bases). As DNA, the CDR3 is TGTGCCAGCAGCCACCATACTTATCCCAGGGGCTACGAGCAGTACTTC. Protein product: CASSHHTYPRGYEQYF.